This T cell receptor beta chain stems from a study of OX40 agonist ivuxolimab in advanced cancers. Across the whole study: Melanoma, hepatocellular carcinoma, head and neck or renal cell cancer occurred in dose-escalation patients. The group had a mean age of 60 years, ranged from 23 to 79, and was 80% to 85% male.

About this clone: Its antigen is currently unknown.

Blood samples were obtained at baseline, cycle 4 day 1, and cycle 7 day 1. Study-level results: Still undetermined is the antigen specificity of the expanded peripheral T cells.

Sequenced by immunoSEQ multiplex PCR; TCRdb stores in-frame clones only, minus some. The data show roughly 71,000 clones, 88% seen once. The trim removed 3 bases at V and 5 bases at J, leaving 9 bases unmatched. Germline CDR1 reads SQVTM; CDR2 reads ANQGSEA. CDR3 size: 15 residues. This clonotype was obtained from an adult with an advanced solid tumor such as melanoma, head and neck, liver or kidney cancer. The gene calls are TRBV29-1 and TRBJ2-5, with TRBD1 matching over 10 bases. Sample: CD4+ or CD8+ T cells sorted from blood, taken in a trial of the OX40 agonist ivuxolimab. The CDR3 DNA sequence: TGCAGCGTTGATCGGGGACAGGGGCGAGGGGAGACCCAGTACTTC. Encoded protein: CSVDRGQGRGETQYF. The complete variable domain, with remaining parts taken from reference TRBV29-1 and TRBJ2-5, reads SAVISQKPSRDICQRGTSLTIQCQVDSQVTMMFWYRQQPGQSLTLIATANQGSEATYESGFVIDKFPISRPNLTFSTLTVSNMSPEDSSIYLCSVDRGQGRGETQYFGPGTRLLVL.